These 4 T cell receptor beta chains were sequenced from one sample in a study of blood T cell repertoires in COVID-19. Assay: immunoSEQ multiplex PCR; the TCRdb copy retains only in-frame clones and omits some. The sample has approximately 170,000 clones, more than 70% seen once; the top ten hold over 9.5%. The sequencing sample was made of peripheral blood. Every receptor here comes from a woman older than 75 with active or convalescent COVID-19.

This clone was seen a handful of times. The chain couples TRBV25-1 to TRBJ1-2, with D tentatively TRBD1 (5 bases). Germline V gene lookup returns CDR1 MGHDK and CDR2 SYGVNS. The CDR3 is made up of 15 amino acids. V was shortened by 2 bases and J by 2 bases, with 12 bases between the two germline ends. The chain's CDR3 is CASSEEQSGNYGYTF. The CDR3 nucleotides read TGTGCCAGCAGTGAAGAGCAATCAGGGAACTATGGCTACACCTTC.

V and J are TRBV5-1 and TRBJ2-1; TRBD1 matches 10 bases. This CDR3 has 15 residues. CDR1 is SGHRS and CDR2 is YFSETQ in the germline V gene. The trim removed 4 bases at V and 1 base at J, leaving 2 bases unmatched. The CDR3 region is CASSMGQGSYNEQFF. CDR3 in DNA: TGCGCCAGCAGCATGGGACAGGGGTCCTACAATGAGCAGTTCTTC.

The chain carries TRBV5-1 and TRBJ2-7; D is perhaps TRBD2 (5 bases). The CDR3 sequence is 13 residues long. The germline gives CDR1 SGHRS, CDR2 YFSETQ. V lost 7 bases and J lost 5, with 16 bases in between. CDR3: CASSGNSADEQYF. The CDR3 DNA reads TGCGCCAGCTCGGGGAACTCAGCTGACGAGCAGTACTTC.

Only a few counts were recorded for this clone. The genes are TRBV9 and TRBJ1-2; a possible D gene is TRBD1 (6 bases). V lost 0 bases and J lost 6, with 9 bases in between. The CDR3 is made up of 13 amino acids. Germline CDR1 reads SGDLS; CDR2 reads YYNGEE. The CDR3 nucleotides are TGTGCCAGCAGCGTAGAAGGGGGTAATGGCTACACCTTC. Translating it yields CASSVEGGNGYTF.